The following is a T cell receptor beta chain sequence with its context. The sample originates from a study of OX40 agonist ivuxolimab in advanced cancers. Study as a whole: Enrolled patients in dose escalation had cancers that were hepatocellular carcinoma, melanoma, renal cell or head and neck cancer. A partial response was reached by three patients: one with hepatocellular carcinoma and two with cutaneous melanoma.

Trimming shortened V by 0 bases and J by 6 bases, and 9 bases separated the two germline ends. This CDR3 is 14 amino acids long. CDR1 and CDR2 from the germline V gene are KGHSH and LQKENI. Here immunoSEQ multiplex PCR was the method, and the copy in TCRdb shows in-frame clones only, minus some. The sample shows roughly 64,000 clones, roughly 80% of them seen only once. The chain couples TRBV18 to TRBJ1-5; perhaps TRBD1 as D (6 bases). The input for sequencing was CD4+ or CD8+ T cells sorted from blood, taken in a trial of the OX40 agonist ivuxolimab. This sequence was found in an adult with an advanced solid tumor such as melanoma, head and neck, liver or kidney cancer. CDR3 in DNA: TGTGCCAGCTCACCACCGGGGGGCGGTCAGCCCCAGCATTTT. It specifies CASSPPGGGQPQHF. Full variable domain (rest looked up from reference TRBV18 and TRBJ1-5): NAGVMQNPRHLVRRRGQEARLRCSPMKGHSHVYWYRQLPEEGLKFMVYLQKENIIDESGMPKERFSAEFPKEGPSILRIQQVVRGDSAAYFCASSPPGGGQPQHFGDGTRLSIL.